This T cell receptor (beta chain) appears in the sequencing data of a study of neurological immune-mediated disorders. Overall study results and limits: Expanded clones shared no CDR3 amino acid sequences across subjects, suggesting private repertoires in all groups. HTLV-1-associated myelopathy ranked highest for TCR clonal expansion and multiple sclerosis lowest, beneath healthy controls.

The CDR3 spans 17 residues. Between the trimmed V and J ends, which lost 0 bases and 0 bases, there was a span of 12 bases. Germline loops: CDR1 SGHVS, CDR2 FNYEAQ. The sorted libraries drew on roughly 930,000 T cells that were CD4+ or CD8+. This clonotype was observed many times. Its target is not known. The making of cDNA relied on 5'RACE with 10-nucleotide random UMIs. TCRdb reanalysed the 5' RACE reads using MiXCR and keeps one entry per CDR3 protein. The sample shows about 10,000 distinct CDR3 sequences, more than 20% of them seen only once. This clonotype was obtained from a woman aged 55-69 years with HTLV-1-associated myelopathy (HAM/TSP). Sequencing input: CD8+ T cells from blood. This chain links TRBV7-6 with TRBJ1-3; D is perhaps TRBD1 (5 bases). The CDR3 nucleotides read TGTGCCAGCAGCTTAGCGGAGGGGCCCTACTCTGGAAACACCATATATTTT. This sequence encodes CASSLAEGPYSGNTIYF.